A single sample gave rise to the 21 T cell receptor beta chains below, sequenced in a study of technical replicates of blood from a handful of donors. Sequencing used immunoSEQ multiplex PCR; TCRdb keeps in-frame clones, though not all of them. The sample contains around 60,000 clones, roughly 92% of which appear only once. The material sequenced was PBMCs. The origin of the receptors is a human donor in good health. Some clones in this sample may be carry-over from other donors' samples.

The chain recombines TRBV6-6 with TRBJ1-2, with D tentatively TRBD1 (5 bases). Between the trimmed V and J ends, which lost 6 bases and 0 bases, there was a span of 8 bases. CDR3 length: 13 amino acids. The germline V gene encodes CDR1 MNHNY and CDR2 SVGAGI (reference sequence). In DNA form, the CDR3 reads TGTGCCAGCAGCCCAGGGTCTAACTATGGCTACACCTTC. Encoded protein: CASSPGSNYGYTF.

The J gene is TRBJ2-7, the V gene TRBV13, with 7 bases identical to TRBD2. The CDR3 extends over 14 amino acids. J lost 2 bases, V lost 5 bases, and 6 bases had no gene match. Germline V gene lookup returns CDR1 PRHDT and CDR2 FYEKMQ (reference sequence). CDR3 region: CASSIEGRAYEQYF. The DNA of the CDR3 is TGTGCCAGCAGCATCGAAGGGAGGGCCTACGAGCAGTACTTC.

CDR3 loop: CASSLSGETQYF. In DNA, the CDR3 is TGTGCCAGCAGCTTGTCGGGGGAGACCCAGTACTTC. This sequence joins TRBV5-4 and TRBJ2-5; D might be TRBD2 (5 bases). The CDR3 loop spans 12 amino acids. The V end lost 1 base, the J end lost 5 bases, and 6 bases lay between the germline ends. Germline CDR1 SGHNT, CDR2 YYREEE (reference sequence).

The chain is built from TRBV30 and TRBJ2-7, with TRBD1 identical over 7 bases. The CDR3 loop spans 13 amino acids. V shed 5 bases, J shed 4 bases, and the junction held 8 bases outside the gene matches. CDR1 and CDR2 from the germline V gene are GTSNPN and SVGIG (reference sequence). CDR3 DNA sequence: TGTGCCTGGGCGAAGGGGGCTCGGTACGAGCAGTACTTC. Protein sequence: CAWAKGARYEQYF. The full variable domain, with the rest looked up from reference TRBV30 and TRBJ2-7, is SQTIHQWPATLVQPVGSPLSLECTVEGTSNPNLYWYRQAAGRGLQLLFYSVGIGQISSEVPQNLSASRPQDRQFILSSKKLLLSDSGFYLCAWAKGARYEQYFGPGTRLTVT.

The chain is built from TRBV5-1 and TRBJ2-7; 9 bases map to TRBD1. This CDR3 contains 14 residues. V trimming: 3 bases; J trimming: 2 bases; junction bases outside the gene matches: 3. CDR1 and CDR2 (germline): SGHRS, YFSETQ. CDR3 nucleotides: TGCGCCAGCAGCTCGGACAGGGGAACCTACGAGCAGTACTTC. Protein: CASSSDRGTYEQYF.

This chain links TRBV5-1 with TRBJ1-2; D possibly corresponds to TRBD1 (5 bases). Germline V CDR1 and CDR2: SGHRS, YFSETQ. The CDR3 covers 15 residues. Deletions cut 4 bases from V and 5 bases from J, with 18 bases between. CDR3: CASSSGEGTHYGYTF. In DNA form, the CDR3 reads TGCGCCAGCAGCAGCGGGGAGGGGACCCATTATGGCTACACCTTC.

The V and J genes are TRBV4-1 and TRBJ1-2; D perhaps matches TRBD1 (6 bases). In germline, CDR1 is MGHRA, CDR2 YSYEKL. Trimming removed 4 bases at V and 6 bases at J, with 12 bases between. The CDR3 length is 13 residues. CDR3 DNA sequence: TGCGCCAGCAGCCGGGACACCGTCGATGGCTACACCTTC. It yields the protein CASSRDTVDGYTF.

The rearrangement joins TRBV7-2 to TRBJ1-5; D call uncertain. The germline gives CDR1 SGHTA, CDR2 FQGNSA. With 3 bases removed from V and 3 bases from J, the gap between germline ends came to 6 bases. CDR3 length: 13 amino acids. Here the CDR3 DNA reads TGTGCCAGCAGCTTTTTCCACAATCAGCCCCAGCATTTT. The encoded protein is CASSFFHNQPQHF.

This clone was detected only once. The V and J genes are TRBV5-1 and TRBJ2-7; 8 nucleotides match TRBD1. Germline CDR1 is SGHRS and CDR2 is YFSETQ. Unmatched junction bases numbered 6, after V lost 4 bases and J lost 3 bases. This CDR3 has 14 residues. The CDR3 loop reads CASSGPGQGYEQYF. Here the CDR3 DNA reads TGCGCCAGCAGCGGCCCCGGACAGGGCTACGAGCAGTACTTC.

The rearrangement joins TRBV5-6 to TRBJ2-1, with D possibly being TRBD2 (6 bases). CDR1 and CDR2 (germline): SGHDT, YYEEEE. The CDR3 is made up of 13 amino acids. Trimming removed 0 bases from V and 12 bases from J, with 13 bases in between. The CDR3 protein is CASSLGLGGVQFF. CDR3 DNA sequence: TGTGCCAGCAGCTTGGGACTAGGAGGGGTGCAGTTCTTC.

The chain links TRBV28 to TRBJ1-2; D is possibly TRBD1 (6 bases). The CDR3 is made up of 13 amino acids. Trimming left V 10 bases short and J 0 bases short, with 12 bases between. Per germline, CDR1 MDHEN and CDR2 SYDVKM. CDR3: CAIRGGPNYGYTF. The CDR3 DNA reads TGTGCCATTAGGGGGGGACCTAACTATGGCTACACCTTC.

The CDR3 nucleotides read TGTGCCAGCGGGGGGGACAGGGCAAACAATCAGCCCCAGCATTTT. Protein product: CASGGDRANNQPQHF. The rearrangement uses TRBV6-5 and TRBJ1-5, with TRBD1 identical over 9 bases. The CDR3 sequence is 15 residues long. The germline gives CDR1 MNHEY, CDR2 SVGAGI. V lost 8 bases to trimming and J lost 3 bases; unmatched junction nucleotides: 8.

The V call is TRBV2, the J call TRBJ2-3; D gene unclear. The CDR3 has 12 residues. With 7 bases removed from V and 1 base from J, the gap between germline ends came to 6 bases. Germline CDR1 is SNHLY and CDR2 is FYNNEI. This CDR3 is CASNPGTDTQYF. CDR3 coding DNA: TGTGCCAGCAATCCAGGCACAGATACGCAGTATTTT.

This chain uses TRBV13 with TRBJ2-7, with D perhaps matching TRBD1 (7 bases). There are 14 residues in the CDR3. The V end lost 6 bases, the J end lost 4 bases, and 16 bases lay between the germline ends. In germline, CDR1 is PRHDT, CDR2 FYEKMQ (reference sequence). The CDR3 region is CASSPVRGVYEQYF. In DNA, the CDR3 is TGTGCCAGCAGTCCTGTCAGGGGGGTTTACGAGCAGTACTTC.

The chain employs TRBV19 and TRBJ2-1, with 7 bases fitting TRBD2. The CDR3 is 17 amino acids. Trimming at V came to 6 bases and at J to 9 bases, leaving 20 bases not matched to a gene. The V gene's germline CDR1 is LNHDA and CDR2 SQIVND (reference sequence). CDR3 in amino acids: CASSDPQLGGLGSEQFF. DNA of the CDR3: TGTGCCAGTAGCGACCCTCAACTGGGGGGGTTGGGGAGTGAGCAGTTCTTC.

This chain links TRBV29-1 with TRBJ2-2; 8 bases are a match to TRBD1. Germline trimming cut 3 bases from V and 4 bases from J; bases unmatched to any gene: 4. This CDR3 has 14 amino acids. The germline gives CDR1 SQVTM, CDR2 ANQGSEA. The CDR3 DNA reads TGCAGCGTTGACCAGGGGGCAGGCACCGGGGAGCTGTTTTTT. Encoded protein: CSVDQGAGTGELFF.

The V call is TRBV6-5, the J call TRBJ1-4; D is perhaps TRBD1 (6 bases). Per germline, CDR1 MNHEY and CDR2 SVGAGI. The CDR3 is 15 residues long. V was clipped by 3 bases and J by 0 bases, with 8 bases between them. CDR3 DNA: TGTGCCAGCAGTTATGGACAGACAACTAATGAAAAACTGTTTTTT. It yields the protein CASSYGQTTNEKLFF.

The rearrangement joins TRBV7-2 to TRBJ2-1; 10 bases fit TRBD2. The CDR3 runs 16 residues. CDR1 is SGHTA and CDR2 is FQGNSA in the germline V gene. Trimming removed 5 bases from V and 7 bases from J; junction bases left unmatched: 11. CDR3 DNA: TGTGCCAGCAGCACCCGGCGGAGCGGGGGGGCGAATGAGCAGTTCTTC. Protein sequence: CASSTRRSGGANEQFF.

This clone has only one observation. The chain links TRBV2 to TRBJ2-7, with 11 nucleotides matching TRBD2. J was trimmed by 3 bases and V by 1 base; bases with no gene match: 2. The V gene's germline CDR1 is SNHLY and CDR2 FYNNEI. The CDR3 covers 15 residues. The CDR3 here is CASSEVTSGNYEQYF. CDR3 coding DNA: TGTGCCAGCAGTGAAGTGACTAGCGGGAACTACGAGCAGTACTTC.

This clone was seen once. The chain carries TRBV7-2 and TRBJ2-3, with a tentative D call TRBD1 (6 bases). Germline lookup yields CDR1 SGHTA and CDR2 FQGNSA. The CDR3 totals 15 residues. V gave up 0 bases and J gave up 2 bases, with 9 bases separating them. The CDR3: CASSLAGDTTDTQYF. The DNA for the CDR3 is TGTGCCAGCAGCTTAGCGGGGGACACCACAGATACGCAGTATTTT.

The CDR3 DNA reads as TGTGCCAGCTTATATCTTGAGCGCGGCACCATATATTTT. Encoded protein: CASLYLERGTIYF. The chain is built from TRBV7-2 and TRBJ1-3, with D unresolved. Trimming cost V 8 bases and J 9 bases, with 17 bases left between them. The CDR3 extends over 13 amino acids. The germline CDR1 and CDR2 sequences are SGHTA and FQGNSA.